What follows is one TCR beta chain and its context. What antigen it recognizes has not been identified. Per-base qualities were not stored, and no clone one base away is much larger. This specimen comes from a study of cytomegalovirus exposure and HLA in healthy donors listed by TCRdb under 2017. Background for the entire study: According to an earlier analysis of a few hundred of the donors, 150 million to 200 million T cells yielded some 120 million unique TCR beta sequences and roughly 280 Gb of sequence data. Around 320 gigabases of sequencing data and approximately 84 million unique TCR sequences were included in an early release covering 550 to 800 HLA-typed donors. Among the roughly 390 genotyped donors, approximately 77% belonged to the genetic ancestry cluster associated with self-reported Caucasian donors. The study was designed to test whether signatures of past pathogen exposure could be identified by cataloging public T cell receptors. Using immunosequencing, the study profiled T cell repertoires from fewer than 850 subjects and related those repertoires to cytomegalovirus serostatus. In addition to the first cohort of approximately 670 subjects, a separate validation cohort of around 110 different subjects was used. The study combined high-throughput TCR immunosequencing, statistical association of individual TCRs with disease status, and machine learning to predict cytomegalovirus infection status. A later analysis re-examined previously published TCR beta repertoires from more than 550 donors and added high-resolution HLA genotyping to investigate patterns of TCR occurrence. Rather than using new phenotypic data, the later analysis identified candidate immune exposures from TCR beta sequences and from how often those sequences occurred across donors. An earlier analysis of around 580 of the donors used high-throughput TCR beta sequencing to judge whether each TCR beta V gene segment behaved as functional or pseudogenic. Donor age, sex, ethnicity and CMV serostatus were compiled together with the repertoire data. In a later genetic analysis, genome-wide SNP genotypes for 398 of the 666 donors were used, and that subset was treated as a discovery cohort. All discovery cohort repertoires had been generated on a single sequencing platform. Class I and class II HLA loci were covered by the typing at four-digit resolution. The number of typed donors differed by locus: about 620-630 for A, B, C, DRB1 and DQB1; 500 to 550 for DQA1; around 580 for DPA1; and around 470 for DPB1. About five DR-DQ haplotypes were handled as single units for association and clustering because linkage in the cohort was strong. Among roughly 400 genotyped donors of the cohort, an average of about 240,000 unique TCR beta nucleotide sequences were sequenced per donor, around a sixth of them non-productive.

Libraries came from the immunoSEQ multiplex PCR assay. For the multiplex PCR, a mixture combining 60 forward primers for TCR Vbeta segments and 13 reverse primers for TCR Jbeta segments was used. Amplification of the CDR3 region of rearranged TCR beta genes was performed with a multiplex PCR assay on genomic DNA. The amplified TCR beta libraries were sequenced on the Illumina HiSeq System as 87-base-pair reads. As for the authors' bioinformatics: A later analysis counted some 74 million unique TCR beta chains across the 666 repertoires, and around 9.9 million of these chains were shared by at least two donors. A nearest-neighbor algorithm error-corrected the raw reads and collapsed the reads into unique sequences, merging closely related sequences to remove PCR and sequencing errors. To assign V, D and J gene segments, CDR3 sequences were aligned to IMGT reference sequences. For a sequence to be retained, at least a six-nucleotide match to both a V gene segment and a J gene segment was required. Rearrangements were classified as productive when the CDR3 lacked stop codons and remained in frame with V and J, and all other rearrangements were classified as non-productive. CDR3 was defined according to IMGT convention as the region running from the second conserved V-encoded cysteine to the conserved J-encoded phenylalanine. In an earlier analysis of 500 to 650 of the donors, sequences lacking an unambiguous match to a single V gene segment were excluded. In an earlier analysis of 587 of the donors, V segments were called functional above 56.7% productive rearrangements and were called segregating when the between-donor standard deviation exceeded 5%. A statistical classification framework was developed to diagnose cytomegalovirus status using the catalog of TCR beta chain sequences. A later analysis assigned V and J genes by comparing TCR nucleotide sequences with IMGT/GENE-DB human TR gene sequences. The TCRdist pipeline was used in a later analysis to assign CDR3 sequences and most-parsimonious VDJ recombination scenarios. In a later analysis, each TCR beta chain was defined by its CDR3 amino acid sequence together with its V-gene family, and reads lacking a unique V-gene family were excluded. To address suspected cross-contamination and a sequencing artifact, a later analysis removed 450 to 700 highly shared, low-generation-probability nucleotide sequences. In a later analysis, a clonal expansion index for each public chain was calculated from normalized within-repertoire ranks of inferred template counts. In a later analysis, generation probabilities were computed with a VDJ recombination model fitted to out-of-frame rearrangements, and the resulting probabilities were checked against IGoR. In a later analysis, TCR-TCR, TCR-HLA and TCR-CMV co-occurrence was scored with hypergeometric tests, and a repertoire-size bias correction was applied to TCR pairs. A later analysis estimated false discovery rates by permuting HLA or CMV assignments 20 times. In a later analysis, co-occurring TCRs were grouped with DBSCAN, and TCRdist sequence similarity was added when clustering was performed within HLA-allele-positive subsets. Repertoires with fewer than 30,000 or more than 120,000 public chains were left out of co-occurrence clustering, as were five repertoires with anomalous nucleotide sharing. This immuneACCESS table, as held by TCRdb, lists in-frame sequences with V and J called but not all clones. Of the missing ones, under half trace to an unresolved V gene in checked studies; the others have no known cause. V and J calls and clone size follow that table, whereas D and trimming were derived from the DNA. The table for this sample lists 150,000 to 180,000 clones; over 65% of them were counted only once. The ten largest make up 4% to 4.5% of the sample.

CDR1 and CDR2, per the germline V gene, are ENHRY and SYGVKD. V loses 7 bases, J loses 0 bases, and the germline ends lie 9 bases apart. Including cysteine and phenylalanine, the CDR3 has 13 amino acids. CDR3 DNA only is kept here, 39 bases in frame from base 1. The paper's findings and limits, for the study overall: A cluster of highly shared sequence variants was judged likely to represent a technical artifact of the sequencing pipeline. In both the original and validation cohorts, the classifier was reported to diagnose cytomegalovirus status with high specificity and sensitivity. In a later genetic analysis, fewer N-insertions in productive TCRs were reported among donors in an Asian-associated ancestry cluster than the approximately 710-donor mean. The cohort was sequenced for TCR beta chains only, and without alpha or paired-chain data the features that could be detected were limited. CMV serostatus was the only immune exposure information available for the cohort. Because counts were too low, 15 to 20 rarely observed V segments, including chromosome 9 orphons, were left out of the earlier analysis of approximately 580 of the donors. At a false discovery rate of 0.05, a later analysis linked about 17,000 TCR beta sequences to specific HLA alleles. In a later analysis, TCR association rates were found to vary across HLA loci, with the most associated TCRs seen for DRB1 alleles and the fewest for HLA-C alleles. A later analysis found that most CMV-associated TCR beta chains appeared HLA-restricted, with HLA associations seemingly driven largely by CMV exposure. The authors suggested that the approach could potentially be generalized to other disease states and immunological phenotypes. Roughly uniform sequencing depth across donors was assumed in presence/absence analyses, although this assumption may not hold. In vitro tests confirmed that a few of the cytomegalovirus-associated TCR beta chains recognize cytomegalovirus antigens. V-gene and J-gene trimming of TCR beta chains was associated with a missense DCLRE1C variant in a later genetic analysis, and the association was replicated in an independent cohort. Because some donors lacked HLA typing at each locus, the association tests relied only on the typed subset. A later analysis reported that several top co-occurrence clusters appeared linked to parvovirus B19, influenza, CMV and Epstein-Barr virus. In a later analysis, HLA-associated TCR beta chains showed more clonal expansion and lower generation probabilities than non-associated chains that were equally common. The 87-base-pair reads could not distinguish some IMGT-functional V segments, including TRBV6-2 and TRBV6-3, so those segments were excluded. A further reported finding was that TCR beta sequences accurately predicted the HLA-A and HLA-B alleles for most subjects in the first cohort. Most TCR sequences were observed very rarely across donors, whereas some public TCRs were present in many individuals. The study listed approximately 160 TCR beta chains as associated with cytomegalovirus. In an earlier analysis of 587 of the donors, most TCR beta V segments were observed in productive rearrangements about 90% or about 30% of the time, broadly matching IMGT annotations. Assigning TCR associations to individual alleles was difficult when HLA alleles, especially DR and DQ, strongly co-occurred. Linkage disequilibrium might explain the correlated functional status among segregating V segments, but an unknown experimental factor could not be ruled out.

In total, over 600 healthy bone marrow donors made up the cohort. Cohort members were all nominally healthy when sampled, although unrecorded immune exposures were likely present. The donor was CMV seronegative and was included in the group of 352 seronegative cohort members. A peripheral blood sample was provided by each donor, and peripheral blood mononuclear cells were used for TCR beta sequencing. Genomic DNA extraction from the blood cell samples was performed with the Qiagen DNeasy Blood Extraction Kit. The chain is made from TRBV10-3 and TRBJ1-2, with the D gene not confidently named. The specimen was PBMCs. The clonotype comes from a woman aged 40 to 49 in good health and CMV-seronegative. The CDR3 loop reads CAIMGSTNYGYTF. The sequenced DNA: TGTGCCATCATGGGCTCTACTAACTATGGCTACACCTTC.